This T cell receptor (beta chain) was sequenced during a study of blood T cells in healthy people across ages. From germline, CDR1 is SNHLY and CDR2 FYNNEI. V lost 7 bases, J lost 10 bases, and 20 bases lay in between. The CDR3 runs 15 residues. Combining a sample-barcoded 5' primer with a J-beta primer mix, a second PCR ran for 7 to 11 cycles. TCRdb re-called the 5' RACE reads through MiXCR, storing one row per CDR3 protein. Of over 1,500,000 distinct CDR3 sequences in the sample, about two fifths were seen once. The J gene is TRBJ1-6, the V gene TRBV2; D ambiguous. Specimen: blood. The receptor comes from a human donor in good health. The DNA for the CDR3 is TGTGCCAGCACTCTAATAGGAGGGATTAGGTCACCCCTCCACTTT. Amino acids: CASTLIGGIRSPLHF.